Listed below are T cell receptor beta chains from one sample, sequenced in a study of blood T cell repertoires in COVID-19. This table comes from immunoSEQ multiplex PCR, and its TCRdb copy is limited to in-frame clones, with some not included. The table records approximately 150,000 clones, roughly 80% of them present only once. Sequences were obtained from peripheral blood. These receptors all stem from a man aged 50 to 60 with acute or convalescent COVID-19. Both conserved end residues are part of each CDR3.

CDR3 protein	V gene	J gene
CASSITPGKNTEAFF	TRBV19	TRBJ1-1
CASSGLTVRGTDTQYF	TRBV5-1	TRBJ2-3
CASSNRATNEKLFF	TRBV19	TRBJ1-4
CASSRDRGNSGANVLTF	TRBV7-9	TRBJ2-6
CASSLSTGGTVPNGYTF	TRBV7-3	TRBJ1-2
CASSLGTVREQYF	TRBV7-9	TRBJ2-7
CASSEVRNTEAFF	TRBV10-2	TRBJ1-1
CASSHRTGGDGYTF	TRBV18	TRBJ1-2
CASSESGGSNEKLFF	TRBV2	TRBJ1-4
CASSSDRAGELFF	TRBV12-3/TRBV12-4	TRBJ2-2
CASSFDGGNQPQHF	TRBV7-2	TRBJ1-5
CASSPGISGNEQFF	TRBV19	TRBJ2-1
CAWSRGDRPQPPLHF	TRBV30	TRBJ1-6
CASSSSGQPTGNTIYF	TRBV5-1	TRBJ1-3
CATGQGSGEQFF	TRBV10-3	TRBJ2-1
CSVEDPTNRGGYSNQPQHF	TRBV29-1	TRBJ1-5
CASSLKRGFSNQPQHF	TRBV11-3	TRBJ1-5
CASSLVASGKETQYF	TRBV5-1	TRBJ2-5
CASSLTSGASDGYTF	TRBV5-1	TRBJ1-2
CASSEPGQNYGYTF	TRBV25-1	TRBJ1-2
CASSLELNTEAFF	TRBV5-6	TRBJ1-1
CASQRGSTNSPLHF	TRBV19	TRBJ1-6
CSASSHNEKLFF	TRBV20-1	TRBJ1-4
CSASGSPGQRQETQYF	TRBV20-1	TRBJ2-5
CASSGGGYTF	TRBV3-1/TRBV3-2	TRBJ1-2
CASSVGGTKDTQYF	TRBV9	TRBJ2-3
CASSPFGTGRTDTQYF	TRBV5-4	TRBJ2-3
CASSLGAWPGQVSGYTF	TRBV3-1/TRBV3-2	TRBJ1-2
CASSPSGQGNTEAFF	TRBV2	TRBJ1-1
CASSPVDNTGSGEQYF	TRBV5-1	TRBJ2-7
CASSEGWGNEKLFF	TRBV19	TRBJ1-4
CASSLQVANEKLFF	TRBV6-5	TRBJ1-4
CASSQSETRANYGYTF	TRBV3-1/TRBV3-2	TRBJ1-2
CASSHRTGLAGGHETQYF	TRBV14	TRBJ2-5
CASSPGQRPRDGANVLTF	TRBV5-4	TRBJ2-6
CASTLMDTSSYGYTF	TRBV7-2	TRBJ1-2
CASSKPKGDQPQHF	TRBV21-1	TRBJ1-5
CASRDTATNEKLFF	TRBV25-1	TRBJ1-4
CASSQGALGYTF	TRBV14	TRBJ1-2
CSVEERRDRGNYGYTF	TRBV29-1	TRBJ1-2